This section outlines one TCR beta chain sequence together with its context. Antigen specificity is unknown. V lost 1 base to trimming and J lost 3 bases, with 12 bases between them. Germline V gives CDR1 SGHVS, CDR2 FQNEAQ. This CDR3 comprises 15 residues. This specimen belongs to a study of cytomegalovirus exposure and HLA in healthy donors. Study-wide background: About 84% of 300 to 450 genotyped donors fell in the Caucasian-associated ancestry cluster.

13 Jbeta primers and 60 Vbeta primers were used for the PCR. Measured with immunoSEQ multiplex PCR; TCRdb has only the in-frame clones, and not every one. The data contain around 64,000 clones, over 75% of them seen just once; the ten biggest clones take up 9% to 14%. The study's findings and limits: Sequencing had likely introduced a cluster of highly shared sequence variants as an artifact. Through in vitro validation, three CMV-associated chains were shown to be specific for CMV antigens.

Sequenced input: PBMCs. The receptor's source is a woman aged 30 to 39 in good health and CMV-seropositive. The chain combines TRBV7-8 with TRBJ1-2; no reliable D call. The CDR3 loop reads CASSLVGGSHYGYTF. Here the CDR3 DNA reads TGTGCCAGCAGCTTAGTTGGCGGCAGCCACTATGGCTACACCTTC.